This TCR beta chain was retrieved from a study of vaccination effects on CD4 cells after COVID-19. Remarks on this clone: Its antigen remains unidentified.

The length of the CDR3 is 14 residues. Trimming left V 4 bases short and J 2 bases short, with 12 bases between. The V gene's germline CDR1 is MNHEY and CDR2 SVGEGT. The data were produced by immunoSEQ multiplex PCR, yet TCRdb's version contains in-frame clones alone and is incomplete. The sample has about 43,000 clones, roughly 79% seen once. Under the ViraFEST assay, PBMC were stimulated with viral peptide pools so that antigen-specific CD4+ T cells expanded. Sequencing was performed afterwards. Having been cultured for around ten days, the cells underwent CD4+ T cell isolation. According to the study, vaccine recipients showed no prior SARS-CoV-2 infection and negative nucleocapsid antibodies. IL-2 medium took the place of half the medium on both days 3 and 7. Findings of the study overall: Convalescent patients were scarce in the study, and it lacked early post-infection timepoints. Healthy vaccinees' vaccine-induced clones included only 1 of 255 that recognized common cold coronaviruses.

The origin of this receptor is a human donor who received a COVID-19 vaccine. This chain links TRBV6-2 or TRBV6-3 with TRBJ2-7; D is perhaps TRBD2 (6 bases). Sequenced material: CD4+ T cells from PBMCs cultured with SARS-CoV-2 spike peptides, taken before COVID-19 vaccination. The chain's CDR3 is CASSWGDPPYEQYV. The CDR3 DNA is TGTGCCAGCAGTTGGGGGGACCCTCCCTACGAGCAGTACGTC.